This is a list of T cell receptor beta chains from one sample in a study of CD8+CD57+ T cells in acquired aplastic anemia. From the reads, TCRdb called clonotypes with MiXCR, one entry per CDR3 protein. The sample has 400,000 to 450,000 distinct CDR3 sequences; 55% to 70% are singletons. The sequenced material came from sorted CD4+, CD8+, or CD8+CD57+ T cells (not recorded which) from PBMCs. The receptors stem from a human donor in good health, serving as a control. The CDR3 runs from the conserved cysteine through the conserved F or W.

cdr3_length,j_call,v_call,cdr3_aa
15,TRBJ1-1,TRBV7-6,CASSSKMTGSTEAFF
14,TRBJ1-6,TRBV4-3,CASSQDRLRSPLHF
13,TRBJ1-4,TRBV7-2,CASSLGGGGGLFF
14,TRBJ2-1,TRBV12-3/TRBV12-4,CASSLEGAYNEQFF
14,TRBJ2-7,TRBV5-1,CASRLNRDTYEQYF
14,TRBJ1-3,TRBV7-2,CASSPRSIGDTMYF
16,TRBJ2-1,TRBV7-2,CASSLVGRQGRNEQFF
13,TRBJ1-5,TRBV7-2,CASSSTGGQPQHF
12,TRBJ2-3,TRBV19,CATGLSRDTQYF
14,TRBJ1-1,TRBV6-5,CASSSNDADTEAFF
18,TRBJ1-2,TRBV25-1,CASDLGYTRELVDYGYTF
14,TRBJ2-7,TRBV6-1,CASSWDLGGYEQYF
15,TRBJ2-3,TRBV20-1,CSARQGGGIPDTQYF
15,TRBJ2-7,TRBV20-1,CSAIVGPGISYEQYF
12,TRBJ1-2,TRBV12-3/TRBV12-4,CASSLRSYGYTF
16,TRBJ2-1,TRBV5-1,CASSPSGPGTYNEQFF
15,TRBJ1-2,TRBV20-1,CSATRSTVSNYGYTF
15,TRBJ1-1,TRBV20-1,CSVALLRQGKIGAFF
12,TRBJ2-1,TRBV7-3,CATSRPIAEQFF
14,TRBJ2-7,TRBV6-2/TRBV6-3,CASSDRGKLYEQYF
15,TRBJ1-2,TRBV15,CATSRDVGGFYGYTF
14,TRBJ1-1,TRBV7-2,CASSINFQDTDAFF
14,TRBJ2-7,TRBV2,CASSPGPLAYEQYF
14,TRBJ2-6,TRBV5-4,CASSLDAGPNVLTF
18,TRBJ1-6,TRBV19,CASTEPGRTGSYNSPLHF
14,TRBJ2-7,TRBV9,CASSVDGVSAEQYF
17,TRBJ2-6,TRBV27,CASSPGTGYGGANVLTF
16,TRBJ1-1,TRBV7-2,CASSSVTGGKGTEAFF
16,TRBJ2-2,TRBV11-3,CASSSGRQGYTGELFF
15,TRBJ1-3,TRBV29-1,CSVEEGDSYGYTIYF
13,TRBJ1-1,TRBV6-5,CASSYTGLTEAFF
15,TRBJ2-3,TRBV20-1,CSAKQLAGGGDTQYF